This TCR beta chain was captured by sequencing in a study of blood T cells in healthy people across ages. This clonotype was found a few times. Its antigen is unknown. PCR was performed a second time for about 6 to 12 cycles using a sample-barcoded 5' primer and a J-beta primer mix. With 12 random nucleotides, a template-switch adaptor tagged each individual cDNA molecule. TCRdb re-analysed the 5' RACE reads in MiXCR, keeping a single row per CDR3 protein. This table holds around 1,700,000 distinct CDR3 sequences, 28% found once. Trimming took 7 bases from V and 2 from J, leaving 17 bases between them. Germline CDR1 reads SNHLY; CDR2 reads FYNNEI. The CDR3 has 15 residues. Study-wide results and caveats: Those diversity estimates obtained from one million T cells were thought to be underestimates.

The chain uses TRBV2 and TRBJ1-2, with D perhaps TRBD1 (6 bases). The material sequenced was blood. This TCR derives from a woman between 25 and 40 years old in good health. The chain's CDR3 is CASTGARQANYGYTF. Written as DNA, the CDR3 is TGTGCCAGCACTGGTGCGCGACAGGCGAACTATGGCTACACCTTC.